This T cell receptor (beta chain) is drawn from a study of T cells in Graves' hyperthyroidism and ophthalmopathy. As for the study in general: Peripheral blood was acquired at first diagnosis, ahead of any therapy whatsoever.

TCR beta CDR3 region amplification was performed from RNA transcripts. First-round RT-PCR targeting the TCR CDR3 was performed with the HTBI primer set. TCRdb analysed the multiplex PCR reads with MiXCR anew, one entry per CDR3 protein. The data contain roughly 350,000 distinct CDR3 sequences, about 13% of them singletons. This clonotype occurred many times. V shed 4 bases, J shed 3 bases, and the junction held 9 bases outside the gene matches. The length of the CDR3 is 16 residues. Per germline, CDR1 SQVTM and CDR2 ANQGSEA. Lactation, pregnancy, other autoimmune disease or uncontrolled infection excluded patients.

The clonotype comes from a woman aged 35 to 49 with Graves' ophthalmopathy. The sample taken for sequencing was blood. The chain has TRBV29-1 and TRBJ2-2; the match to TRBD1 covers 9 bases. CDR3 bases: TGCAGCGTTGTTCCCCCAGGGACAGGGCACACCGGGGAGCTGTTTTTT. Translating it yields CSVVPPGTGHTGELFF.